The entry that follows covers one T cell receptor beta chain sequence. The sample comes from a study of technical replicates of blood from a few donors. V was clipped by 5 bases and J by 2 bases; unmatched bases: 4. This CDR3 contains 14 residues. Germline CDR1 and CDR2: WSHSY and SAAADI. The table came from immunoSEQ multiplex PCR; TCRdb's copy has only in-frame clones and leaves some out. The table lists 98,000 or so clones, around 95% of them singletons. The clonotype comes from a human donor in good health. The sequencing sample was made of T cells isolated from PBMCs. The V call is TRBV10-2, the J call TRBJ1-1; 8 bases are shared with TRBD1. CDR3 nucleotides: TGCGCCAGCAGTAAACAGGGGGTTAACACTGAAGCTTTCTTT. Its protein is CASSKQGVNTEAFF.